One sample yielded the 5 T cell receptor beta chains listed below, sequenced in a study of T cells in tuberculosis. Data came from immunoSEQ multiplex PCR; TCRdb stores just in-frame clones and leaves some out. The sample gives tens of thousands of clones, about 95% of which show up once; about 1.5% is in the top ten. Stated time point: new active TB diagnosis, blood taken before or within 7 days of starting treatment. The source material was PBMCs, sampled at tuberculosis diagnosis. Source of these receptors: an adult with tuberculosis.

V is TRBV11-2 and J is TRBJ2-1; unclear D gene. Trimming removed 6 bases at V and 8 bases at J, with 8 bases between. The germline CDR1 and CDR2 sequences are SGHAT and FQNNGV. CDR3 length: 11 amino acids. Written as DNA, the CDR3 is TGTGCCAGCAGTCAAGCGTATGAGCAGTTCTTC. Protein sequence: CASSQAYEQFF.

This clone was recorded only once. This rearrangement joins TRBV30 to TRBJ2-1; D gene uncertain. Germline values: CDR1 GTSNPN, CDR2 SVGIG (reference sequence). The CDR3 is 13 amino acids. Deletions cut 2 bases from V and 6 bases from J, with 11 bases between. CDR3 coding DNA: TGTGCCTGGAGTTATGGCCAGGCCAATGAGCAGTTCTTC. It encodes CAWSYGQANEQFF.

The rearrangement links TRBV11-3 to TRBJ2-5, with 9 bases fitting TRBD2. V was clipped by 5 bases and J by 4 bases; unmatched bases: 11. Germline V gene sequence: CDR1 SGHNT, CDR2 YENEEA. The CDR3 is made up of 16 amino acids. The CDR3 reads CASSPGGPLAGETQYF. The CDR3 DNA reads TGTGCCAGCAGCCCCGGGGGTCCACTAGCGGGAGAGACCCAGTACTTC.

The rearrangement joins TRBV28 to TRBJ2-7; D unclear. The CDR3 extends over 15 amino acids. The V end lost 6 bases, the J end lost 3 bases, and 18 bases lay between the germline ends. CDR1 and CDR2 (germline): MDHEN, SYDVKM. The CDR3 nucleotides are TGTGCCAGCAGCCCCACCCTGGGCAGTTACTACGAGCAGTACTTC. It yields the protein CASSPTLGSYYEQYF. Full variable domain (missing parts from reference TRBV28 and TRBJ2-7): DVKVTQSSRYLVKRTGEKVFLECVQDMDHENMFWYRQDPGLGLRLIYFSYDVKMKEKGDIPEGYSVSREKKERFSLILESASTNQTSMYLCASSPTLGSYYEQYFGPGTRLTVT.

The rearrangement uses TRBV5-4 and TRBJ2-7; no definite D call. V was clipped by 0 bases and J by 6 bases, with 13 bases between them. Germline CDR1 SGHNT, CDR2 YYREEE (reference sequence). This CDR3 region has 14 residues. CDR3 residues: CASSLDPQKLEQYF. The DNA for the CDR3 is TGTGCCAGCAGCTTGGATCCTCAAAAACTCGAGCAGTACTTC.